The sequence of this T cell receptor beta chain was determined in a study of CD8 T cells in ankylosing spondylitis. Study-level points and caveats: A subset of motif variants has previously been described in the synovial fluid and blood of reactive arthritis. A TCR beta motif made of eight highly homologous variants seemed typical of ankylosing spondylitis blood. As reported, disease-linked clones showed significant enrichment in matched ankylosing spondylitis synovial fluid. CD8+ disease-linked clones were present at relatively low frequencies in blood.

Points on this clonotype: Its antigen is not identified.

Researchers built TCR beta libraries using quantitative 5'-RACE with molecular barcodes. One entry per CDR3 protein results from TCRdb running MiXCR on the 5' RACE reads. Here the sample spans over 600,000 distinct CDR3 sequences, around 20% being singletons. Trimming removed 0 bases at V and 2 bases at J, with 11 bases between. Germline V gene data show CDR1 as DFQATT and CDR2 as SNEGSKA (reference sequence). The CDR3 covers 16 residues. The TCR originated in a male donor with ankylosing spondylitis. Sample: blood, either unsorted or a sorted T cell fraction (not recorded which). V is TRBV20-1 and J is TRBJ1-6; D is uncertain. The CDR3 protein is CSARDPRVTYNSPLHF. CDR3 coding DNA: TGCAGTGCTAGAGACCCGCGGGTAACCTATAATTCACCCCTCCACTTT.